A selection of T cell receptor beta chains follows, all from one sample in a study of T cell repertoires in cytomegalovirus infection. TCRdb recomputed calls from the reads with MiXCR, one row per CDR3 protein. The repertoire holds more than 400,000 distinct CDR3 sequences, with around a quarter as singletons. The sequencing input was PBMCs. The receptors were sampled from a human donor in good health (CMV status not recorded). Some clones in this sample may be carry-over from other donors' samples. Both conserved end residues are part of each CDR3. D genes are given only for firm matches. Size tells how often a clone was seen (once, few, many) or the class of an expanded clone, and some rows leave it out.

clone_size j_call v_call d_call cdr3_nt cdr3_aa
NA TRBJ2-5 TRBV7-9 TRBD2 TGTGCCAGCAGACAAGGACTAGCGGGAGAAGGAGAGACCCAGTACTTC CASRQGLAGEGETQYF
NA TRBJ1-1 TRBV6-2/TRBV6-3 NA TGTGCCAGCAGTTACTCGAGACACACCCTGAACACTGAAGCTTTCTTT CASSYSRHTLNTEAFF
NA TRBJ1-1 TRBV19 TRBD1 TGTGCCAGTAACGCGGCCAGGGGGCTTCTAGGAGAAGCTTTCTTT CASNAARGLLGEAFF
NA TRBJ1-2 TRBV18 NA TGTGCCAGCTCACCCGGGCCCAGGGGCTATGGCTACACCTTC CASSPGPRGYGYTF
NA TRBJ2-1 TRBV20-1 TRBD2 TGCAGTGCTAGAGTAATAGCGGGATATGGCGAGCAGTTCTTC CSARVIAGYGEQFF
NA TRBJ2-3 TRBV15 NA TGTGCCACCCGGGTGGGCCTAGGGGCAGATACGCAGTATTTT CATRVGLGADTQYF
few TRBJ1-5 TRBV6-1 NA TGTGCCAGCAGCCCCGCCCAGGGGATGAGAAGCAATCAGCCCCAGCATTTT CASSPAQGMRSNQPQHF
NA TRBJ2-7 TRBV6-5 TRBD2 TGTGCCAGCAGTTACCGAGCGGGAGGGTCCAAGCAGTACTTC CASSYRAGGSKQYF
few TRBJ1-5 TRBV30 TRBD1 TGTGCCTGGAGTAGGGACAGGAGCAATCAGCCCCAGCATTTT CAWSRDRSNQPQHF
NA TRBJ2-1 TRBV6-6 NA TGTGCCAGCAAGGTCGGGAGTGCCGGTCAGAATGAGCAGTTCTTC CASKVGSAGQNEQFF
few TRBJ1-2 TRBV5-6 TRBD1 TGTGCCAGCAGCTTAGGAGGGACAGGGACCTTCTCAGTCTATGGCTACACCTTC CASSLGGTGTFSVYGYTF
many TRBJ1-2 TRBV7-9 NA TGTGCCAGCAGTCAAGGTGCGGGCTATGGCTACACCTTC CASSQGAGYGYTF
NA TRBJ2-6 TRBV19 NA TGTGCCAGTAGTATGTGGGGTTATGGGGCCAACGTCCTGACTTTC CASSMWGYGANVLTF